This T cell receptor (beta chain) was captured by sequencing in a study of T cell responses to AZD1222 COVID-19 vaccine (dated by TCRdb to the early 2020s). Notes on the research overall: AZD1222 recipients given second doses at about 4 weeks or at about 12 weeks were pooled, since spike-specific TCR depth and breadth were not found to differ between the two schedules. Trial participants were enrolled by age into 18-55, 56-69 and 70-plus year subgroups, with around 150, 28 and 57 TCR-sequenced participants respectively. A total of 233 trial participants underwent TCR sequencing, of whom approximately 210 received two doses of AZD1222 and some 25 received two doses of the MenACWY control vaccine. General conclusions and limits of the study: Participants were mostly white British, with more females than males. The authors suggested clonal diversity may have been underestimated. Spike-specific TCR breadth and depth rose significantly after two AZD1222 doses compared with day 0 and with MenACWY recipients. Vaccine-associated CD4 TCRs spanned the whole spike protein, with dominant responses in regions 160-218 and 743-854. In the small 56-69-year group, the increase in depth fell short of significance, most likely because of low power. Epitopes outside the regions mutated in the B.1.351 and B.1.1.7 variants were reportedly recognized by nearly half of the unique spike-specific TCRs. Only 5 to 7 AZD1222 recipients were SARS-CoV-2 seropositive at baseline, limiting conclusions about previously exposed vaccinees. Because no day 14 peak-response samples were available, repertoires were characterized only after the peak T cell response.

Explained via the paper, the time point label denotes: baseline before first vaccination. Vaccinee samples came from UK trials COV001 and COV002, including a single-blind randomized controlled phase 2/3 trial of AZD1222 (ChAdOx1 nCoV-19) in healthy adults. Trial participant PBMC samples were collected at day 0 and day 28 after the second dose for TCRbeta chain sequencing. The germline V gene (reference sequence) gives CDR1 as LGHDT and CDR2 as YNNKEL. Trimming leaves V shorter by 1 base and J shorter by 3 bases, with the junction holding 5 bases beyond the gene matches. Including the terminal cysteine and phenylalanine, the CDR3 comprises 15 residues. The entry retains the CDR3 DNA only, 45 bases that are in frame from base 1. Note on this clone: What antigen it recognizes has not been identified. The sample holds no much larger clone one base away, and base qualities are not on file.

The CDR3 regions of human TCRbeta chains were subjected to immunosequencing. Concerning the study's data processing: TCRs in the repertoires were compared against a reference library of SARS-CoV-2-specific TCRs that had been generated with the MIRA antigen-specificity platform. Breadth was defined as the fraction of unique TCRs that were SARS-CoV-2-associated. Depth was defined as the fraction of total T cells that were SARS-CoV-2-associated. Using the MIRA data, each spike-specific TCR was assigned both to the spike region to which the TCR was reactive and to a CD4 or CD8 class. Log10-transformed breadth and depth values were compared by one-way ANOVA with Sidak's multiple comparisons tests. TCRdb re-hosts the immuneACCESS table, in-frame sequences only. Its copies lack some clones; in the studies checked, an unresolved V gene accounts for under half of them, and the cause for the rest is not known. Clone size and the V and J calls come from that table; the DNA yielded D and trimming. The table for this sample lists roughly 130,000 clones; roughly 87% of them were counted only once. Of the sample, about 1.5% falls within the top ten clones.

The sequence links TRBV3-1 (or the pseudogene TRBV3-2) to TRBJ2-7; 8 junctional bases match TRBD1. The origin of this receptor is an adult in good health. This material consisted of peripheral blood, taken on day 0 of AZD1222 vaccination. The DNA is as follows: TGTGCCAGCAGCCAAGCCGACAGGGGAGGCTACGAGCAGTACTTC. This codes for CASSQADRGGYEQYF.